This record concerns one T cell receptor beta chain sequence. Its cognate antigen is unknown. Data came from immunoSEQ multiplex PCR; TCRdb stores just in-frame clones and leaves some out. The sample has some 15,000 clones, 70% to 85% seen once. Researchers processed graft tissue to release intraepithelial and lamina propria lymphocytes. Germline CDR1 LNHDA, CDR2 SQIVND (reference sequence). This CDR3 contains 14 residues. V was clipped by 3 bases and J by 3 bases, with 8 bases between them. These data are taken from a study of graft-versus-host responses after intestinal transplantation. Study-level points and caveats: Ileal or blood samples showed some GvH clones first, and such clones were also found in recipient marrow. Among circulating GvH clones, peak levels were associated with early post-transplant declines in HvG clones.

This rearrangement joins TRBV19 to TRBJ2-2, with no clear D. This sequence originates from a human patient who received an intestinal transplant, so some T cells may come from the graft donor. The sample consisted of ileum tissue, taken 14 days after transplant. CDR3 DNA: TGTGCCAGTAGTATGGGTCGGGACACCGGGGAGCTGTTTTTT. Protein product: CASSMGRDTGELFF.